This is a list of T cell receptor beta chains from one sample in a study of blood T cells in healthy people across ages. MiXCR, run by TCRdb on the 5' RACE reads, gives a single entry per CDR3 protein. The sample has 1.5 million to 2 million distinct CDR3 sequences; approximately 30% are singletons. Sequencing was performed on blood. The receptors originated from a woman aged 25-40 years in good health. CDR3s include the opening cysteine and the closing phenylalanine or tryptophan. The D gene is left open where the match is weak. Only part of the rows carry a size: once, few, many, or a class if the clone is expanded.

v_gene,j_gene,d_gene,abundance,len,CDR3nt,CDR3aa
TRBV12-3/TRBV12-4,TRBJ2-3,TRBD2,few,15,TGTGCCAGCAGTTCCCGACTAGCCAACACAGATACGCAGTATTTT,CASSSRLANTDTQYF
TRBV12-3/TRBV12-4,TRBJ1-5,.,.,13,TGTGCCAGCTGCCGAGGGCCATGGCAGCCCCAGCATTTT,CASCRGPWQPQHF
TRBV27,TRBJ2-7,.,.,13,TGTGCCAGCAGTTTATCGGAAATTAACGAGCAGTACTTC,CASSLSEINEQYF
TRBV14,TRBJ1-6,TRBD1,.,16,TGTGCCAGCAGCCAAGATGGGACAGCTTATAATTCACCCCTCCACTTT,CASSQDGTAYNSPLHF
TRBV7-9,TRBJ1-2,.,few,13,TGTGCCAGCAGCTCCATGGGGCGGTATGGCTACACCTTC,CASSSMGRYGYTF
TRBV14,TRBJ1-3,.,.,15,TGTGCCAGCAGTCCCGGACAGAACTCTGGAAACACCATATATTTT,CASSPGQNSGNTIYF
TRBV27,TRBJ2-3,TRBD1,few,16,TGTGCCAGCACTTCCTTGGGACAGGTACCTCTAGATACGCAGTATTTT,CASTSLGQVPLDTQYF
TRBV9,TRBJ2-3,TRBD1,few,15,TGTGCCAGCAGCGTCCGGGACAGAAGCACAGATACGCAGTATTTT,CASSVRDRSTDTQYF
TRBV7-2,TRBJ2-1,.,.,15,TGTGCCAGCAGCAAGGCAGAAGCGGAATACAATGAGCAGTTCTTC,CASSKAEAEYNEQFF
TRBV5-1,TRBJ1-1,.,.,15,TGCGCCAGCAGCTTGGCCCGCGGGTCACGGACTGAAGCTTTCTTT,CASSLARGSRTEAFF
TRBV7-2,TRBJ2-1,TRBD2,.,20,TGTGCCAGCAGCCCCCACACACTAGCGGTCGGAAGGGGCTCCTACAATGAGCAGTTCTTC,CASSPHTLAVGRGSYNEQFF
TRBV5-1,TRBJ2-3,.,many,14,TGTGCCAGCAGCTTTGACAGTAGCACAGATACGCAGTATTTT,CASSFDSSTDTQYF
TRBV7-9,TRBJ2-5,TRBD1,few,18,TGTGCCAGCAGCTTTACCACACCCGGGACAGGGGGCCCTGAGACCCAGTACTTC,CASSFTTPGTGGPETQYF
TRBV7-2,TRBJ1-1,.,once,15,TGTGCCAGCAGTTTAGGCACGGCTCGGCCCACTGAAGCTTTCTTT,CASSLGTARPTEAFF
TRBV20-1,TRBJ2-3,TRBD2,once,15,TGCAGTGCCCTCCCCCGGGGGGAGACCACAGATACGCAGTATTTT,CSALPRGETTDTQYF
TRBV19,TRBJ1-1,.,few,13,TGTGCCAGTAGTCCCGGGGGGGGCGACGAAGCTTTCTTT,CASSPGGGDEAFF
TRBV29-1,TRBJ2-3,TRBD2,few,13,TGCAGCGTTCGCGGGGACTACACAGATACGCAGTATTTT,CSVRGDYTDTQYF
TRBV10-3,TRBJ2-5,.,few,13,TGTGCCATCGGTGAGACAGGGACTGAGACCCAGTACTTC,CAIGETGTETQYF
TRBV5-1,TRBJ2-7,TRBD2,many,15,TGCGCCAGCAGCTACGAGCGGGGGGCCTCCTACGAGCAGTACTTC,CASSYERGASYEQYF
TRBV28,TRBJ2-1,.,.,14,TGTGCCAGCAGTCTGCCGACAGTCTCCAATGAGCAGTTCTTC,CASSLPTVSNEQFF
TRBV6-6,TRBJ2-5,TRBD2,few,15,TGTGCCAGCCGGGGGACTAGCGGGCCGGGGGAGACCCAGTACTTC,CASRGTSGPGETQYF
TRBV15,TRBJ2-3,TRBD2,.,18,TGTGCCGCCAGCAGCAACCGACTTAGCGGGGGGGTGGCAGATACGCAGTATTTT,CAASSNRLSGGVADTQYF
TRBV5-1,TRBJ1-2,.,.,15,TGCGCCAGCAGCTTTGAAATTACAGGGAACTATGGCCACACCTTC,CASSFEITGNYGHTF
TRBV5-6,TRBJ2-6,.,.,18,TGTGCCAGCAGCCCGCTGGGTAGCGCCGTCTCTGGGGCCAACGTCCTGACTTTC,CASSPLGSAVSGANVLTF
TRBV18,TRBJ1-2,TRBD1,few,17,TGTGCCAGCTCACAAGAGGACAGGCAGGAACCGAAGTATGGCTACACCTTC,CASSQEDRQEPKYGYTF
TRBV6-5,TRBJ1-1,.,.,14,TGTGCCAGCAAAGGGCAGAGACCGAACACTGAAGCTTTCTTT,CASKGQRPNTEAFF
TRBV20-1,TRBJ2-1,TRBD2,.,15,TGCAGTGCTAGACGGCGAGCGGGGGGGTACAATGAGCAGTTCTTC,CSARRRAGGYNEQFF
TRBV20-1,TRBJ2-1,TRBD2,.,13,TGCAGTGCTAGCACGGGGGGAACAGATACGCAGTTCTTC,CSASTGGTDTQFF
TRBV12-3/TRBV12-4,TRBJ2-1,TRBD2,.,17,TGTGCCAGCAAGGAGGGATCGACTAGCGGGAGACGCGATGAGCAGTTCTTC,CASKEGSTSGRRDEQFF
TRBV13,TRBJ2-6,.,.,13,TGTGCCAGCAGCTCCCGGGACTCCAGCGACCTGACTTTC,CASSSRDSSDLTF
TRBV12-3/TRBV12-4,TRBJ1-4,.,.,13,TGTGCCAGCGCCAGGGGCTTTGGTGAAAAACTGTTTTTT,CASARGFGEKLFF
TRBV4-1,TRBJ1-2,.,many,14,TGCGCCAGCAGCCAAAGAGGCCTTAACTATGGCTACACCTTC,CASSQRGLNYGYTF